Presented here are 20 T cell receptor beta chains from one specimen sequenced in a study of CD8 T cells in ankylosing spondylitis. TCRdb reprocessed the 5' RACE reads via MiXCR and lists one record per CDR3 protein. The sample has some 130,000 distinct CDR3 sequences, approximately 15% seen once; the top ten hold just under 3%. Sequencing was carried out using blood, either unsorted or a sorted T cell fraction (not recorded which). The receptors shown here come from a female donor with ankylosing spondylitis or in good health (not recorded which).

This clonotype was detected only a few times. This chain links TRBV19 with TRBJ2-1; the D call may be TRBD1 or TRBD2 (6 bases each). CDR1 LNHDA and CDR2 SQIVND come from the germline V gene (reference sequence). Trimming took off 6 bases at V and 6 bases at J, with 15 bases between the two ends. The CDR3 extends over 14 amino acids. This chain's CDR3 is CASRYRGESNEQFF. The CDR3 coding sequence is TGTGCCAGTAGATATAGGGGGGAGAGCAATGAGCAGTTCTTC.

This clonotype was observed a few times. The J gene is TRBJ2-1, the V gene TRBV7-8; D remains ambiguous. Trimming left V 0 bases short and J 4 bases short, with 10 bases between. The V gene's germline CDR1 is SGHVS and CDR2 FQNEAQ. The length of the CDR3 is 15 residues. The CDR3: CASSLAGNKYNEQFF. The CDR3 DNA reads TGTGCCAGCAGCTTAGCGGGGAATAAATACAATGAGCAGTTCTTC.

The chain employs TRBV7-2 and TRBJ2-7; 9 positions agree with TRBD1. Germline V CDR1 and CDR2: SGHTA, FQGNSA. Trimming removed 5 bases from V and 3 bases from J; junction bases left unmatched: 5. The CDR3 consists of 14 residues. CDR3 nucleotide sequence: TGTGCCAGCAGCACGCGACAGGGGGTCTACGAGCAGTACTTC. Translating it yields CASSTRQGVYEQYF.

In the case of this clonotype: A junction end diverges from the germline sequence, so it may reflect a read error. V gene TRBV3-1 combines with J gene TRBJ2-7; TRBD2 matches at 11 bases. The V gene's germline CDR1 is LGHDT and CDR2 YNNKEL (reference sequence). This CDR3 comprises 14 residues. The CDR3 DNA follows: TGTGCCAGCAGCTCGGGACTAGCGGCCTACGGGCAGTACTTC. The encoded protein is CASSSGLAAYGQYF.

The genes are TRBV9 and TRBJ2-1, with TRBD2 identical over 10 bases. V was pared by 4 bases and J by 3 bases, with 4 bases of the junction left unmatched. Germline CDR1 reads SGDLS; CDR2 reads YYNGEE. This CDR3 comprises 15 residues. DNA of the CDR3: TGTGCCAGCAGCCAAGGGACTAGCGTCTACAATGAGCAGTTCTTC. It yields the protein CASSQGTSVYNEQFF.

This clonotype was counted a few times. V and J are TRBV6-1 and TRBJ2-7; D not certain. This CDR3 has 14 residues. V lost 7 bases and J lost 0, with 13 bases in between. Germline V CDR1 and CDR2: MNHNS, SASEGT. The CDR3 reads CASNPGGVSYEQYF. CDR3 bases: TGTGCCAGCAATCCGGGTGGGGTCTCCTACGAGCAGTACTTC.

This clonotype was counted many times. V gene TRBV7-6 combines with J gene TRBJ2-2; D tentatively fits TRBD1 or TRBD2 (6 bases each). The CDR3 runs 16 residues. V was shortened by 1 base and J by 2 bases, with 11 bases between the two germline ends. In germline, CDR1 is SGHVS, CDR2 FNYEAQ. CDR3 DNA: TGTGCCAGCAGCTTAGAAGGGGGGATAAACACCGGGGAGCTGTTTTTT. Amino acids: CASSLEGGINTGELFF.

In regard to this clonotype: A much larger clone sits a single nucleotide away, making a read error possible. The rearrangement joins TRBV29-1 to TRBJ2-1; perhaps TRBD2 as D (6 bases). V was trimmed by 3 bases and J by 8 bases, leaving 17 bases between them. The CDR3 is 14 residues long. Germline loops: CDR1 SQVTM, CDR2 ANQGSEA. CDR3 loop: CSVEAGRVNDEQFF. The CDR3 DNA reads as TGCAGCGTTGAGGCGGGGCGGGTAAACGATGAGCAGTTCTTC.

This clonotype was detected many times. This rearrangement joins TRBV29-1 to TRBJ2-5; D is unclear. V was trimmed by 4 bases and J by 0 bases, leaving 6 bases between them. Germline assignment: CDR1 SQVTM and CDR2 ANQGSEA. The CDR3 loop spans 12 amino acids. The CDR3 reads CSVGGNQETQYF. The CDR3 nucleotides are TGCAGCGTTGGCGGTAACCAAGAGACCCAGTACTTC.

This clonotype was picked up a small number of times. The CDR3 nucleotides are TGTGCCAGCGGGGACACGAGCTCCTACGAGCAGTACTTC. It yields the protein CASGDTSSYEQYF. The V gene is TRBV7-9, the J gene TRBJ2-7; tentatively, D is TRBD1 (6 bases). CDR1 is SEHNR and CDR2 is FQNEAQ in the germline V gene (reference sequence). CDR3 size: 13 residues. Trimming took off 8 bases at V and 0 bases at J, with 11 bases between the two ends.

This clonotype was seen ten or more times. The chain joins TRBV5-1 to TRBJ2-5; no clear D. The V and J ends lost 3 bases and 1 base respectively, with 10 bases between them. CDR1 and CDR2 from the germline V gene are SGHRS and YFSETQ. CDR3 length: 14 residues. The CDR3 DNA sequence: TGCGCCAGCAGCTCGGACGGCCTCCAAGAGACCCAGTACTTC. This translates into CASSSDGLQETQYF. Supplemented by reference TRBV5-1 and TRBJ2-5, the full variable domain reads KAGVTQTPRYLIKTRGQQVTLSCSPISGHRSVSWYQQTPGQGLQFLFEYFSETQRNKGNFPGRFSGRQFSNSRSEMNVSTLELGDSALYLCASSSDGLQETQYFGPGTRLLVL.

In its sample, this clonotype was seen a few times. The V call is TRBV7-8, the J call TRBJ2-3; 7 bases are shared with TRBD1. Germline CDR1 SGHVS, CDR2 FQNEAQ. The CDR3 loop spans 16 amino acids. Trimming removed 4 bases from V and 2 bases from J; junction bases left unmatched: 9. As DNA, the CDR3 is TGTGCCAGCAGCTCACTTCCGGGACAGTCCACAGATACGCAGTATTTT. Its protein product is CASSSLPGQSTDTQYF.

The chain is built from TRBV11-2 and TRBJ2-7; D is undetermined. The germline V gene has CDR1 SGHAT and CDR2 FQNNGV. This CDR3 comprises 14 residues. V lost 4 bases, J lost 0 bases, and 10 bases lay in between. The CDR3 region has the DNA TGTGCCAGCAGCTCTAACCGACTCTCCTACGAGCAGTACTTC. Its translation: CASSSNRLSYEQYF.

This clonotype was counted ten times or more. The rearrangement joins TRBV10-3 to TRBJ1-2, with no clear D. Deletions cut 7 bases from V and 2 bases from J, with 5 bases between. Germline V gene data show CDR1 as ENHRY and CDR2 as SYGVKD. CDR3 length: 11 residues. The CDR3 loop is CAINENYGYTF. CDR3 in DNA: TGTGCCATCAACGAGAACTATGGCTACACCTTC.

The chain has TRBV12-3 or TRBV12-4 and TRBJ1-6, with 7 bases that match TRBD1. The CDR3 covers 15 residues. Germline trimming cut 3 bases from V and 9 bases from J; bases unmatched to any gene: 8. The CDR3 is CASSFPRQGVSPLHF. In nucleotides, the CDR3 is TGTGCCAGCAGTTTCCCTCGGCAGGGGGTTTCACCCCTCCACTTT.

This clonotype was seen repeatedly, ten times or more. The chain combines TRBV15 with TRBJ2-3; D gene unclear. The germline V gene encodes CDR1 LNHNV and CDR2 YYDKDF (reference sequence). V dropped 5 bases and J dropped 1 base, with 13 bases sitting between them. The CDR3 is made up of 15 amino acids. DNA of the CDR3: TGTGCCACCAGCCGACTTGACTTCGGCACAGATACGCAGTATTTT. This translates into CATSRLDFGTDTQYF.

The rearrangement joins TRBV7-9 to TRBJ2-1, with TRBD2 matching over 11 bases. Unmatched junction bases numbered 5, after V lost 5 bases and J lost 11 bases. The CDR3 is 13 residues long. Germline CDR1 reads SEHNR; CDR2 reads FQNEAQ (reference sequence). The CDR3 reads CASSPGLAGQQFF. The CDR3, as DNA: TGTGCCAGCAGCCCCGGACTAGCGGGCCAGCAGTTCTTC.

V gene TRBV2 combines with J gene TRBJ2-7; D is uncertain. Germline values: CDR1 SNHLY, CDR2 FYNNEI. V dropped 1 base and J dropped 1 base, with 8 bases sitting between them. This CDR3 is built from 14 residues. DNA of the CDR3: TGTGCCAGCAGTGAAGACCCCTCTTCCTACGAGCAGTACTTC. As protein: CASSEDPSSYEQYF.

Of note for this clonotype: A read error may explain this, as a much larger clone is one base away. The chain carries TRBV20-1 and TRBJ2-7; 10 bases line up with TRBD2. Germline-derived CDR1 and CDR2 are DFQATT and SNEGSKA (reference sequence). Trimming removed 8 bases from V and 4 bases from J; junction bases left unmatched: 8. CDR3 size: 13 residues. Written as DNA, the CDR3 is TGCAGTACCAAATCGACTAGCGGGTACGAGCAGTACTTC. Its translation is CSTKSTSGYEQYF.

Many counts were recorded for this clonotype. The chain combines TRBV9 with TRBJ2-3; 8 nucleotides line up with TRBD1. CDR3 length: 14 amino acids. Trimming took 7 bases from V and 0 from J; bases not matched to a gene: 4. Germline V gives CDR1 SGDLS, CDR2 YYNGEE. In DNA form, the CDR3 reads TGTGCCAGCGACAGGGGATCTAGCACAGATACGCAGTATTTT. It encodes CASDRGSSTDTQYF.